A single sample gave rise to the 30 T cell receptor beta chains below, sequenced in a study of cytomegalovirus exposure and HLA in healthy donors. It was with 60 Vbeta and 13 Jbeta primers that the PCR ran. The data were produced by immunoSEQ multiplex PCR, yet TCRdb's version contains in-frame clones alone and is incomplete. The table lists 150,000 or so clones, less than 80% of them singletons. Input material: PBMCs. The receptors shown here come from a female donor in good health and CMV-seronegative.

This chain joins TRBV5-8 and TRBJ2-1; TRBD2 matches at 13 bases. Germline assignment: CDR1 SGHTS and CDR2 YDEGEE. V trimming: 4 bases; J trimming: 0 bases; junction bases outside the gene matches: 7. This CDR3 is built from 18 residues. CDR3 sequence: CASSPRTSGGPSYNEQFF. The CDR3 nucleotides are TGTGCCAGCAGCCCTCGGACTAGCGGGGGTCCCTCCTACAATGAGCAGTTCTTC. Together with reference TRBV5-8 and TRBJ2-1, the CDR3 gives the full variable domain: EAGVTQSPTHLIKTRGQQATLRCSPISGHTSVYWYQQALGLGLQFLLWYDEGEERNRGNFPPRFSGRQFPNYSSELNVNALELEDSALYLCASSPRTSGGPSYNEQFFGPGTRLTVL.

CDR3 region: CASSLVRGELTDTQYF. DNA of the CDR3: TGTGCCAGCAGCTTAGTTCGCGGGGAGCTCACAGATACGCAGTATTTT. The chain is built from TRBV7-6 and TRBJ2-3; D possibly corresponds to TRBD2 (6 bases). The germline V gene has CDR1 SGHVS and CDR2 FNYEAQ. The CDR3 is 16 residues long. Trimming cost V 1 base and J 2 bases, with 13 bases left between them.

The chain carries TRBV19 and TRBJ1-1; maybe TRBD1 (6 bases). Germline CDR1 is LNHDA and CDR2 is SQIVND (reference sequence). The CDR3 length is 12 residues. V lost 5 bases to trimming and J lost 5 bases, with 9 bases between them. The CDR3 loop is CASSAQGTEAFF. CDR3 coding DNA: TGTGCCAGTAGTGCCCAGGGGACTGAAGCTTTCTTT.

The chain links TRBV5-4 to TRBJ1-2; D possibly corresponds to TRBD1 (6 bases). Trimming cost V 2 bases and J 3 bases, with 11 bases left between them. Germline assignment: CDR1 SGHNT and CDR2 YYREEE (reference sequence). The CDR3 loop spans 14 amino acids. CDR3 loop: CASSFSGGDYGYTF. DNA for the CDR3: TGTGCCAGCAGCTTTTCGGGGGGCGACTATGGCTACACCTTC.

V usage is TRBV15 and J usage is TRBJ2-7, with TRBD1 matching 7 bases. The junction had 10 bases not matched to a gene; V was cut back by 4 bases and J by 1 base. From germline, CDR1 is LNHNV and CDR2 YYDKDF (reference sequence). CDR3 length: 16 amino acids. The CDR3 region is CATSIPGTVRSYEQYF. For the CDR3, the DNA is TGTGCCACCAGCATCCCTGGGACAGTCCGATCCTACGAGCAGTACTTC.

The CDR3 reads CASSHTPGQGFEQYF. CDR3 nucleotide sequence: TGCGCCAGCAGCCACACCCCGGGACAGGGTTTCGAGCAGTACTTC. The rearrangement joins TRBV4-1 to TRBJ2-5, with 9 positions matching TRBD1. The J call is doubtful: the DNA matches TRBJ2-7 better. CDR1 is MGHRA and CDR2 is YSYEKL in the germline V gene. The CDR3 contains 15 residues.

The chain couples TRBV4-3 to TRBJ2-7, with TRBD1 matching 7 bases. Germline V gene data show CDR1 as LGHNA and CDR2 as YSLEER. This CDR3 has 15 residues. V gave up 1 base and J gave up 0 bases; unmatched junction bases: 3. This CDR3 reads CASSQGTGPSYEQYF. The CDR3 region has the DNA TGCGCCAGCAGCCAAGGGACAGGACCCTCCTACGAGCAGTACTTC.

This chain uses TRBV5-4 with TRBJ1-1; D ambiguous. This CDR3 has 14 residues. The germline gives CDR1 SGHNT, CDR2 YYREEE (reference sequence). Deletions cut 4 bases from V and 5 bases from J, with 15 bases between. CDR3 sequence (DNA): TGTGCCAGCAGCGGAGAAGGAATTACGACTGAAGCTTTCTTT. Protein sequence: CASSGEGITTEAFF.

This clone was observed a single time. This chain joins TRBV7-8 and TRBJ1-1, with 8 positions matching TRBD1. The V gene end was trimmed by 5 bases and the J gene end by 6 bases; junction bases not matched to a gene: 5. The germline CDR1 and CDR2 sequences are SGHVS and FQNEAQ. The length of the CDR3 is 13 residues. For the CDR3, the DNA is TGTGCCAGCAGCGTCCGACAGGGGTCTGAAGCTTTCTTT. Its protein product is CASSVRQGSEAFF.

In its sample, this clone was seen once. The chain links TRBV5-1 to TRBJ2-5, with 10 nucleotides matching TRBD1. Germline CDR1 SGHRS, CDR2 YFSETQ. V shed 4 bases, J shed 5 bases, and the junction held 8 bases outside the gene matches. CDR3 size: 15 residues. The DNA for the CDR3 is TGCGCCAGCAGCGCTAACCCGGGACAGGGGGAGACCCAGTACTTC. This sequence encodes CASSANPGQGETQYF.

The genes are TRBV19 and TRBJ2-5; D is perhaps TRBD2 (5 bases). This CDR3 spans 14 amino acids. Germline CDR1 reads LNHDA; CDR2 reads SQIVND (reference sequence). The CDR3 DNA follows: TGTGCTACATCGGGGTCCCTGTACCAAGAGACCCAGTACTTC. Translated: CATSGSLYQETQYF. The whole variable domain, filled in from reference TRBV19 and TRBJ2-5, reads DGGITQSPKYLFRKEGQNVTLSCEQNLNHDAMYWYRQDPGQGLRLIYYSQIVNDFQKGDIAEGYSVSREKKESFPLTVTSAQKNPTAFYLCATSGSLYQETQYFGPGTRLLVL.

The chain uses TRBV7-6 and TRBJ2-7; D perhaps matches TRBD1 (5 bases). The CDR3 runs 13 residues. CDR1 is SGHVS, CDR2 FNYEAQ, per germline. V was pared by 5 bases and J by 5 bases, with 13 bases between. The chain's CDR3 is CASSAGRANEQYF. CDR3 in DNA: TGTGCCAGCAGCGCCGGCAGGGCGAACGAGCAGTACTTC. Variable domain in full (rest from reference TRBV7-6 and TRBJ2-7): GAGVSQSPRYKVTKRGQDVALRCDPISGHVSLYWYRQALGQGPEFLTYFNYEAQQDKSGLPNDRFSAERPEGSISTLTIQRTEQRDSAMYRCASSAGRANEQYFGPGTRLTVT.

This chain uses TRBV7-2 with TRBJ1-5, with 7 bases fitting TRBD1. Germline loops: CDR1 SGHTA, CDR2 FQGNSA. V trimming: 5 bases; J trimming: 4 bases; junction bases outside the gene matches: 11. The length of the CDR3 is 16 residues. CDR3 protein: CASSASPTGANQPQHF. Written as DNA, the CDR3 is TGTGCCAGCAGCGCATCTCCTACAGGGGCTAATCAGCCCCAGCATTTT.

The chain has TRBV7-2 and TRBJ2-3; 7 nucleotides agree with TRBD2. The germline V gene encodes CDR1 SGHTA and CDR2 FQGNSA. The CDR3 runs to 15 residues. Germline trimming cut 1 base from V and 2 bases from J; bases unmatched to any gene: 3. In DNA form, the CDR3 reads TGTGCCAGCAGCTTAGACGGGGGGTCCACAGATACGCAGTATTTT. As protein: CASSLDGGSTDTQYF.

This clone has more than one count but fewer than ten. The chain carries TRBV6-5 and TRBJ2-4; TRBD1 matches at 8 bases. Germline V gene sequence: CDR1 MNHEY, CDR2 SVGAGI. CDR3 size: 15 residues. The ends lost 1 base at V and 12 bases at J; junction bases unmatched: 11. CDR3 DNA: TGTGCCAGCAGTTACTTACAGGGGGACTCGAGCAGTCAGTACTTC. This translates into CASSYLQGDSSSQYF.

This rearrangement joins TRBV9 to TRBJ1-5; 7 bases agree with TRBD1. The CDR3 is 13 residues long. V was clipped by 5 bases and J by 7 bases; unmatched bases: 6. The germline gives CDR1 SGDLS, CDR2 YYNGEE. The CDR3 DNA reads TGTGCCAGCAGTGGTACAGGGGTCCAGCCCCAGCATTTT. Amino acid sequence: CASSGTGVQPQHF.

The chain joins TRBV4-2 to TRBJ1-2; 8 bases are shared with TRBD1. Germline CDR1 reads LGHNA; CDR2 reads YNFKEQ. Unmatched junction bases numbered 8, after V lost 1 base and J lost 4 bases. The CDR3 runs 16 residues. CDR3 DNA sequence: TGTGCCAGCAGCCAAGTGGGGGCAGGGGGCCTCTATGGCTACACCTTC. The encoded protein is CASSQVGAGGLYGYTF.

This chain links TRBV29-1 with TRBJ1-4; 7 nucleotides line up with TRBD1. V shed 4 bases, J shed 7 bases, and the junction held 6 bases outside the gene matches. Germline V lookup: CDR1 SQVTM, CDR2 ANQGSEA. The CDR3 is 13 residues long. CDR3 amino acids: CSVVKGAGEKLFF. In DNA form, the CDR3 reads TGCAGCGTTGTTAAGGGGGCGGGTGAAAAACTGTTTTTT. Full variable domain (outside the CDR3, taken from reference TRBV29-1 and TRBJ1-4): SAVISQKPSRDICQRGTSLTIQCQVDSQVTMMFWYRQQPGQSLTLIATANQGSEATYESGFVIDKFPISRPNLTFSTLTVSNMSPEDSSIYLCSVVKGAGEKLFFGSGTQLSVL.

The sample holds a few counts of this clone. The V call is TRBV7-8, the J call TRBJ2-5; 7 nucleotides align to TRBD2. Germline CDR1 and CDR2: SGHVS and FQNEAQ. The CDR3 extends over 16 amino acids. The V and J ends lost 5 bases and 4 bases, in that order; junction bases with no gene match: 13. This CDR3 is CASSQKRGRAAETQYF. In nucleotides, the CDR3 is TGTGCCAGCAGCCAGAAACGGGGGAGGGCCGCAGAGACCCAGTACTTC.

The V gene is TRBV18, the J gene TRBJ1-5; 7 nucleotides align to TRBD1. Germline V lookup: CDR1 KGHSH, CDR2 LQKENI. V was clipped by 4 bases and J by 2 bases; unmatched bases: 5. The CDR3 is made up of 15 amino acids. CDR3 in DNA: TGTGCCAGCTCACAGGGGGCCGGGGGCAATCAGCCCCAGCATTTT. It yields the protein CASSQGAGGNQPQHF. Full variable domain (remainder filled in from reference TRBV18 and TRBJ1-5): NAGVMQNPRHLVRRRGQEARLRCSPMKGHSHVYWYRQLPEEGLKFMVYLQKENIIDESGMPKERFSAEFPKEGPSILRIQQVVRGDSAAYFCASSQGAGGNQPQHFGDGTRLSIL.

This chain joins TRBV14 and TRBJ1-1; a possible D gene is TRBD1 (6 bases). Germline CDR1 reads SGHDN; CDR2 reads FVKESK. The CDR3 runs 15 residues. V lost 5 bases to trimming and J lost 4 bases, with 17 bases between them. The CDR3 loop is CASSFGGPGGTEAFF. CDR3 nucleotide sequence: TGTGCCAGCAGCTTCGGGGGGCCGGGAGGCACTGAAGCTTTCTTT.

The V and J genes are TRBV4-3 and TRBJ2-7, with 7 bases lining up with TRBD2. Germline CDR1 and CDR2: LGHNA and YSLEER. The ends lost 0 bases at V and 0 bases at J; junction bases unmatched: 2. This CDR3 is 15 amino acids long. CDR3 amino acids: CASSQEPSGSYEQYF. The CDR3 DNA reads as TGCGCCAGCAGCCAAGAACCTAGCGGCTCCTACGAGCAGTACTTC.

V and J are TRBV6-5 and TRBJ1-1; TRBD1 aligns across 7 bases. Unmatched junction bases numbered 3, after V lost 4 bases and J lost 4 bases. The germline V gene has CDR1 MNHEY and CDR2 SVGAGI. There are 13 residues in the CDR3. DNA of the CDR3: TGTGCCAGCAGTTTGCCAGGGGGCACTGAAGCTTTCTTT. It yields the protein CASSLPGGTEAFF.

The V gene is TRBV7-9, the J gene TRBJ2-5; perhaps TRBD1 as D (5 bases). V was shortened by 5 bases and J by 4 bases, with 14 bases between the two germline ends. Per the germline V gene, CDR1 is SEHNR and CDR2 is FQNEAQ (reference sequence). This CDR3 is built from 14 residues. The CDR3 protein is CASSPPGFGETQYF. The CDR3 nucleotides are TGTGCCAGCAGCCCCCCAGGGTTCGGAGAGACCCAGTACTTC.

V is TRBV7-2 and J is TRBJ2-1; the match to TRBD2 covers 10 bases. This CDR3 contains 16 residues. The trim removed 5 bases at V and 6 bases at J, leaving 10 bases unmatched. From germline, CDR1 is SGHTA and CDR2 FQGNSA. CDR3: CASSPAGTSVGNEQFF. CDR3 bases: TGTGCCAGCAGCCCCGCCGGGACTAGCGTCGGCAATGAGCAGTTCTTC.

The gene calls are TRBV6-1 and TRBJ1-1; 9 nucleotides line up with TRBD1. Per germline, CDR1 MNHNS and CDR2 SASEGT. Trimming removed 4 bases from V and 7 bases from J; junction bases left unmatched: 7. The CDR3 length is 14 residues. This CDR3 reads CASSVGDRVLEAFF. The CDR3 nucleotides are TGTGCCAGCAGTGTAGGGGACAGGGTCCTTGAAGCTTTCTTT.

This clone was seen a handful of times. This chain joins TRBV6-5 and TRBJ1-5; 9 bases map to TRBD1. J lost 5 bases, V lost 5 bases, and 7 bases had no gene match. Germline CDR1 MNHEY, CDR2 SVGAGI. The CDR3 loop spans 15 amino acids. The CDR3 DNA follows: TGTGCCAGCAGTCGGACAGGGGCCGATTATCAGCCCCAGCATTTT. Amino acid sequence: CASSRTGADYQPQHF.

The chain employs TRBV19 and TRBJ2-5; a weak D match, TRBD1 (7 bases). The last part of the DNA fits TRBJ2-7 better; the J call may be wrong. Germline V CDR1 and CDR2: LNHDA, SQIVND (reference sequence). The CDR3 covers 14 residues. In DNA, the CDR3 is TGTGCCAGTAGTAGGCTCAGGGGGGAGTCCGAGCAGTACTTC. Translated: CASSRLRGESEQYF.

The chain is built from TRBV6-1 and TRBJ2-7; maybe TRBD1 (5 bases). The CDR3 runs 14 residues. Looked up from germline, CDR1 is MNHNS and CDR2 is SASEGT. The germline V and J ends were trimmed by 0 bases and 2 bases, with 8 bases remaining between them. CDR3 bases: TGTGCCAGCAGTGAAGCCTGGGGCCCCTACGAGCAGTACTTC. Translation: CASSEAWGPYEQYF.

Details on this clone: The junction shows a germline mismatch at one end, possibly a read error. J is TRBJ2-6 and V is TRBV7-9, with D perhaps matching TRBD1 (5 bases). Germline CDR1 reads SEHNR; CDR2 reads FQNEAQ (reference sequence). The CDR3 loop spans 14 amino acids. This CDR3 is CASPGLSGANGLTF. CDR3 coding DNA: TGTGCCAGCCCCGGTCTCTCTGGGGCCAACGGCCTGACTTTC.